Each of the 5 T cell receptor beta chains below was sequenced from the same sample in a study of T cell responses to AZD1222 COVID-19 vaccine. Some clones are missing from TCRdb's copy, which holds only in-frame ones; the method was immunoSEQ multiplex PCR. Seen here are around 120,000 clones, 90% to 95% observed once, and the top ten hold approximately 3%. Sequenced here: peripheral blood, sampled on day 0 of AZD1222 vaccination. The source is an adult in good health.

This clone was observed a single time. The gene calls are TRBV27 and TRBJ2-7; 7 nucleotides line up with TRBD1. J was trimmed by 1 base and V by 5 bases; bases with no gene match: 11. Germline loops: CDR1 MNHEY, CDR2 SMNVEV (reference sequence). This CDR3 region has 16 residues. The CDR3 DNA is TGTGCCAGCAGTGGCCCCCGGGACAGAGCTTCCTACGAGCAGTACTTC. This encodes CASSGPRDRASYEQYF.

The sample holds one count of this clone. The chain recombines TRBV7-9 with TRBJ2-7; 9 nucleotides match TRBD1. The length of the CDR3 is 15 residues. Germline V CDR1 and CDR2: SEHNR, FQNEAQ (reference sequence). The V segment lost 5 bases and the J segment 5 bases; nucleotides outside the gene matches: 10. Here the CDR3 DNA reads TGTGCCAGCAGCACCGGGACAGGGCAAGTACACGAGCAGTACTTC. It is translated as CASSTGTGQVHEQYF.

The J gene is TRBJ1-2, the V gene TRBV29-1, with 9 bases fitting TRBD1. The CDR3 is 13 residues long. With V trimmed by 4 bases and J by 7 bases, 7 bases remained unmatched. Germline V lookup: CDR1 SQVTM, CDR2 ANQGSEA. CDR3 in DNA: TGCAGCGTTGCTTCGACAGGGGGTTTTGGCTACACCTTC. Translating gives CSVASTGGFGYTF.

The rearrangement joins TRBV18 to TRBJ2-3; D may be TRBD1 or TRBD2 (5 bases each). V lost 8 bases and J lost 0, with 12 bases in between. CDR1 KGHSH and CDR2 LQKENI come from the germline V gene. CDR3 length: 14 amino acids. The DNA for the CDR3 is TGTGCCAGCCGACCGGGGCTTAGCACAGATACGCAGTATTTT. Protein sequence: CASRPGLSTDTQYF.

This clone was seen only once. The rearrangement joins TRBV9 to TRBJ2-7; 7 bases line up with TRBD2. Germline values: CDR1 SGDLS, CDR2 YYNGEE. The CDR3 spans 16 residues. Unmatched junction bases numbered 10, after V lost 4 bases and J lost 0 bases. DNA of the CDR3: TGTGCCAGCAGCCCAGAGGGGAGGGAGGGCTCCTACGAGCAGTACTTC. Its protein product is CASSPEGREGSYEQYF. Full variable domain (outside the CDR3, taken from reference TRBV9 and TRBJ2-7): DSGVTQTPKHLITATGQRVTLRCSPRSGDLSVYWYQQSLDQGLQFLIQYYNGEERAKGNILERFSAQQFPDLHSELNLSSLELGDSALYFCASSPEGREGSYEQYFGPGTRLTVT.